These 3 T cell receptor beta chains originate from one sample sequenced in a study of blood T cells in healthy people across ages. A second PCR of about 6 to 12 cycles used a sample-barcoded 5' primer and a J-beta primer mix. TCRdb reanalysed the 5' RACE reads using MiXCR and keeps one entry per CDR3 protein. The profile covers around 1,500,000 distinct CDR3 sequences, with approximately 38% appearing a single time and 7% to 9.5% taken by the ten largest. The sample taken for sequencing was blood. These receptors were collected from a woman under 30 in good health.

For this clonotype: The junction departs from the called germline gene at one end, perhaps through a read error. The V and J genes are TRBV28 and TRBJ2-3; 12 nucleotides align to TRBD2. This CDR3 spans 14 amino acids. The germline V gene has CDR1 MDHEN and CDR2 SYDVKM. Here the CDR3 DNA reads TGTGCCAGCGGACTAGCGGGGCCCACAGATGCGCAGTATTTT. This gives the protein CASGLAGPTDAQYF.

J is TRBJ1-1 and V is TRBV20-1, with D maybe TRBD1 (6 bases). The CDR3 length is 16 residues. Germline CDR1 and CDR2: DFQATT and SNEGSKA (reference sequence). Trimming stripped 5 bases from V and 1 base from J, with 20 bases between. The CDR3 nucleotides are TGCAGTGCTTTTATACCAGGGGCCGGAGGGAACACTGAAGCTTTCTTT. Its translation is CSAFIPGAGGNTEAFF.

The chain links TRBV27 to TRBJ2-1; D gene ambiguous. The CDR3 sequence is 15 residues long. The germline V gene encodes CDR1 MNHEY and CDR2 SMNVEV (reference sequence). V lost 2 bases to trimming and J lost 10 bases, with 18 bases between them. The CDR3 region has the DNA TGTGCCAGCAGTTTAAAGGCACTGGGTCTCTACGAGCAGTTCTTC. It encodes CASSLKALGLYEQFF.